A single T cell receptor beta chain is shown here with its context. Sequenced by immunoSEQ multiplex PCR; TCRdb stores in-frame clones only, minus some. The table shows approximately 36,000 clones, with 65% to 75% occurring only once. The sample comes from a study of blood T cell repertoires in COVID-19. Turning to the study itself: Acute and convalescent COVID-19 specimens originated in the United States, Italy and Spain.

The CDR3 covers 15 residues. Germline V gives CDR1 SGDLS, CDR2 YYNGEE. V was pared by 3 bases and J by 8 bases, with 17 bases between. This sequence was found in a man between 65 and 85 years old with COVID-19, enrolled during active disease. The V call is TRBV9, the J call TRBJ1-4, with D tentatively TRBD1 (6 bases). The source material was peripheral blood. The CDR3 region has the DNA TGTGCCAGCAGCGATGCCGGGACATTAGGAGAAAAACTGTTTTTT. It translates to CASSDAGTLGEKLFF.